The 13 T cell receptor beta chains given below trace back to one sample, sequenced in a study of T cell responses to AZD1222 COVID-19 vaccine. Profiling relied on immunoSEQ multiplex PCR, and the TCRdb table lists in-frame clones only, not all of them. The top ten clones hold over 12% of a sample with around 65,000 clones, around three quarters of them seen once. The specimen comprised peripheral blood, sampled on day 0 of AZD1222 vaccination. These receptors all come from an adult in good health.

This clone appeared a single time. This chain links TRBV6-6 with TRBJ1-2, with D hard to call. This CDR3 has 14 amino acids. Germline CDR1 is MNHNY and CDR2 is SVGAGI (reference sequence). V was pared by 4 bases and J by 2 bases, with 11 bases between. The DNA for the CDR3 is TGTGCCAGCAGTTCCCGTCGGGGAAACTATGGCTACACCTTC. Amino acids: CASSSRRGNYGYTF.

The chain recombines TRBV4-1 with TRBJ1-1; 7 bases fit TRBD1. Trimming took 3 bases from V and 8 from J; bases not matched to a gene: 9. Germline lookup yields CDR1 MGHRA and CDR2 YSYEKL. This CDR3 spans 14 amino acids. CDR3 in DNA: TGCGCCAGCAGCCACACCGACAGGGCGGAAGAAGCTTTCTTT. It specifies CASSHTDRAEEAFF.

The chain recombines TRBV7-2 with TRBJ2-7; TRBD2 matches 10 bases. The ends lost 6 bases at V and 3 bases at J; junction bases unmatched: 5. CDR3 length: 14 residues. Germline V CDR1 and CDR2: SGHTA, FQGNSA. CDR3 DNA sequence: TGTGCCAGCAGTCAACTAGCGGGGTTCTACGAGCAGTACTTC. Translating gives CASSQLAGFYEQYF.

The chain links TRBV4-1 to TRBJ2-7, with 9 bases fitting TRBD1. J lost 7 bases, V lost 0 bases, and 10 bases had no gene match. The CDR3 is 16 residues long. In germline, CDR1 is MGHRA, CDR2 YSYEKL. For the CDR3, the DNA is TGCGCCAGCAGCCAAGAGTCGGGACAGGGAGTAAGGGAGCAGTACTTC. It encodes CASSQESGQGVREQYF.

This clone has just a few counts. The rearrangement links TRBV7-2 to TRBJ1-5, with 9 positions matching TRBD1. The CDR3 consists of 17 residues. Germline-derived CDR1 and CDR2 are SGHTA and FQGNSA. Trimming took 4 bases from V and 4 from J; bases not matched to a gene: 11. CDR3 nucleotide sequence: TGTGCCAGCAGCTCACTCCCGGGACAGGGCACTAATCAGCCCCAGCATTTT. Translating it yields CASSSLPGQGTNQPQHF.

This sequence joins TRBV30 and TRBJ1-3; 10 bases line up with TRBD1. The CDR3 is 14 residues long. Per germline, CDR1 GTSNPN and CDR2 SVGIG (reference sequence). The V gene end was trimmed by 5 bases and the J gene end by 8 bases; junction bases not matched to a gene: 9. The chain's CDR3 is CAWLTGTGVHTIYF. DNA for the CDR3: TGTGCCTGGCTCACCGGGACAGGGGTACACACCATATATTTT. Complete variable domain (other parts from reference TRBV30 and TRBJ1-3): SQTIHQWPATLVQPVGSPLSLECTVEGTSNPNLYWYRQAAGRGLQLLFYSVGIGQISSEVPQNLSASRPQDRQFILSSKKLLLSDSGFYLCAWLTGTGVHTIYFGEGSWLTVV.

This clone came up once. The CDR3 sequence is CASSPTGYSNTEAFF. The CDR3 DNA follows: TGCGCCAGCAGCCCGACAGGGTATTCGAACACTGAAGCTTTCTTT. The rearrangement joins TRBV4-3 to TRBJ1-1; 7 positions match TRBD1. Germline CDR1 and CDR2: LGHNA and YSLEER. The CDR3 sequence is 15 residues long. V was clipped by 4 bases and J by 1 base; unmatched bases: 6.

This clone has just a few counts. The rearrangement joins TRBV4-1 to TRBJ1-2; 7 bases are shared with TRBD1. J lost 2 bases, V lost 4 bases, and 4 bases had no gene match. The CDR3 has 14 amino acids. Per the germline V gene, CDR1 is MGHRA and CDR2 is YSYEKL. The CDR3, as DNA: TGCGCCAGCAGCCCGCCGACAGGGAACTATGGCTACACCTTC. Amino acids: CASSPPTGNYGYTF.

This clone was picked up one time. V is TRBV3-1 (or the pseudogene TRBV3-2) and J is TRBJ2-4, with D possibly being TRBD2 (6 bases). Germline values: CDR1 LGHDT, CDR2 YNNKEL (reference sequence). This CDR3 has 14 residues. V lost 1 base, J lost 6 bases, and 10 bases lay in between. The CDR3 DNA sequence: TGTGCCAGCAGCCAAGGGGCTAGCGCAAACATTCAGTACTTC. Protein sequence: CASSQGASANIQYF.

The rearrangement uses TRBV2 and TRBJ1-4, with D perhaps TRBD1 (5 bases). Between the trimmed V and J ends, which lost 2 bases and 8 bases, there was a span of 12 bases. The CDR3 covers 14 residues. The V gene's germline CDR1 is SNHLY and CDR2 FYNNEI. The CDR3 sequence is CASSELQGLEKLFF. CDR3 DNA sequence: TGTGCCAGCAGTGAATTGCAGGGTCTGGAAAAACTGTTTTTT. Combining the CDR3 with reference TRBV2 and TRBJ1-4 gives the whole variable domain EPEVTQTPSHQVTQMGQEVILRCVPISNHLYFYWYRQILGQKVEFLVSFYNNEISEKSEIFDDQFSVERPDGSNFTLKIRSTKLEDSAMYFCASSELQGLEKLFFGSGTQLSVL.

CDR3 region: CASSQDANDYEQYF. CDR3 bases: TGCGCCAGCAGCCAAGATGCAAACGACTACGAGCAGTACTTC. The rearrangement uses TRBV4-1 and TRBJ2-7; D is ambiguous. CDR1 and CDR2 from the germline V gene are MGHRA and YSYEKL. Trimming removed 0 bases from V and 3 bases from J, with 9 bases in between. The CDR3 spans 14 residues.

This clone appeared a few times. This CDR3 is CASSLEPGTSTDTQYF. The CDR3 nucleotides are TGTGCCAGCAGCTTAGAACCGGGGACTAGCACAGATACGCAGTATTTT. The chain links TRBV7-2 to TRBJ2-3; TRBD2 might be the D (6 bases). V lost 1 base and J lost 0, with 11 bases in between. From germline, CDR1 is SGHTA and CDR2 FQGNSA. The CDR3 consists of 16 residues.

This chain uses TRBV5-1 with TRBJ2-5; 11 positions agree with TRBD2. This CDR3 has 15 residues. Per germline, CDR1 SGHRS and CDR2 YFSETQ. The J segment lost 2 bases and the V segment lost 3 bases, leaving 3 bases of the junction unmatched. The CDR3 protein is CASSWGLAEQETQYF. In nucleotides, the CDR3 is TGCGCCAGCAGCTGGGGACTAGCGGAACAAGAGACCCAGTACTTC. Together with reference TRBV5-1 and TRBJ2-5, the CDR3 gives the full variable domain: KAGVTQTPRYLIKTRGQQVTLSCSPISGHRSVSWYQQTPGQGLQFLFEYFSETQRNKGNFPGRFSGRQFSNSRSEMNVSTLELGDSALYLCASSWGLAEQETQYFGPGTRLLVL.